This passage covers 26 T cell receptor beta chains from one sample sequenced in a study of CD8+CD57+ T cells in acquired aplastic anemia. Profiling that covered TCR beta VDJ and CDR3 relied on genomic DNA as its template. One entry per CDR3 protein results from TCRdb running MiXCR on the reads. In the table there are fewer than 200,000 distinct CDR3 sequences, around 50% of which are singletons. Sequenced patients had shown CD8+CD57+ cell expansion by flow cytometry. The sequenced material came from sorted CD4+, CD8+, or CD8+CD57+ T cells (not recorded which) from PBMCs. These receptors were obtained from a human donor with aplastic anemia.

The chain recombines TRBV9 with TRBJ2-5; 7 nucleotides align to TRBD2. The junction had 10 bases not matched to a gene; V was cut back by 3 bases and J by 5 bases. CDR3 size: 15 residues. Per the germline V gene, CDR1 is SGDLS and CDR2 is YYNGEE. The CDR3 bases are TGTGCCAGCAGCGATCCCGGGGAGGGCAGGGAGACCCAGTACTTC. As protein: CASSDPGEGRETQYF.

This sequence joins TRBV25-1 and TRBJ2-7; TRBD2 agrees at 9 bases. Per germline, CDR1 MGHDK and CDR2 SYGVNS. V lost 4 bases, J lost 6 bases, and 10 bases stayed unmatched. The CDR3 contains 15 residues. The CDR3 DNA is TGTGCCAGCAGTGCAGGACTAGCGATAGTGGGCGAGCAGTACTTC. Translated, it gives CASSAGLAIVGEQYF.

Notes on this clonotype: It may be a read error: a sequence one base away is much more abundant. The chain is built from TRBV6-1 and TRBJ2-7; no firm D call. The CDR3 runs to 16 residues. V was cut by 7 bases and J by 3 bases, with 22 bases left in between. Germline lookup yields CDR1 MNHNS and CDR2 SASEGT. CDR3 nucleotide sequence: TGTGCCAGCACTATGAACCGAGACATCTGGTTCTACGAGCAGTACTTC. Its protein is CASTMNRDIWFYEQYF.

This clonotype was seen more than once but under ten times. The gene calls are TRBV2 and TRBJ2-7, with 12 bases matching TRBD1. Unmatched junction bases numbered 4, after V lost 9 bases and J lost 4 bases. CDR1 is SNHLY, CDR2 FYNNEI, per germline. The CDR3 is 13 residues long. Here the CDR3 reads CASRDRGLYEQYF. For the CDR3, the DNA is TGTGCCAGTAGGGACAGGGGGCTATACGAGCAGTACTTC.

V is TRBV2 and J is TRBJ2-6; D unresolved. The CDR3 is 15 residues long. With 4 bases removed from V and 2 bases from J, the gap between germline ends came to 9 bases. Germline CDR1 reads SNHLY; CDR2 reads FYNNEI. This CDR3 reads CASSGVLPGANVLTF. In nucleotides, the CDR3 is TGTGCCAGCAGTGGAGTACTCCCTGGGGCCAACGTCCTGACTTTC.

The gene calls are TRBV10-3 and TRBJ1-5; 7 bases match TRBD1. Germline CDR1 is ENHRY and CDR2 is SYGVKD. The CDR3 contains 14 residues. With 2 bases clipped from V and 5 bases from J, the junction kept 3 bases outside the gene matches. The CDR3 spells CAISERQGDQPQHF. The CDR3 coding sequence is TGTGCCATCAGTGAGAGACAGGGAGATCAGCCCCAGCATTTT.

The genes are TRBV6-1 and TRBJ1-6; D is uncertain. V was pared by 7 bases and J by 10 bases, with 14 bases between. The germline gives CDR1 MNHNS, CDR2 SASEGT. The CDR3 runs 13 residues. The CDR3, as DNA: TGTGCCAGCACCGCCGGGGTTGACTCACCCCTCCACTTT. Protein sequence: CASTAGVDSPLHF.

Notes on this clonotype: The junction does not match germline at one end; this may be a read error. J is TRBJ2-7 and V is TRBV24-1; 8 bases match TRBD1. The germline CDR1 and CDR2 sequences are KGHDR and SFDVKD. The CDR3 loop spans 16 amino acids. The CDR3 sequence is CATSDGPGQAWNERYF. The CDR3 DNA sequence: TGTGCCACCAGTGATGGCCCGGGACAGGCTTGGAACGAGCGGTACTTC.

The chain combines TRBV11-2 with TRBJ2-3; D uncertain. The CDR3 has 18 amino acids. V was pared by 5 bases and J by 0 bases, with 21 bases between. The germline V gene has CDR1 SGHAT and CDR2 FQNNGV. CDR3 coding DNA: TGTGCCAGCAGCCCCATATCCGTCAGACCCGGAAGCACAGATACGCAGTATTTT. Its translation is CASSPISVRPGSTDTQYF.

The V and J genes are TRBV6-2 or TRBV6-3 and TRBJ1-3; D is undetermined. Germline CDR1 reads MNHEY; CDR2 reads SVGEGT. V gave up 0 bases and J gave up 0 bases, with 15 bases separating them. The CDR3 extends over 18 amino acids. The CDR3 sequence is CASSYSGRPTHSGNTIYF. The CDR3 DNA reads TGTGCCAGCAGTTACTCGGGGAGGCCGACACACTCTGGAAACACCATATATTTT.

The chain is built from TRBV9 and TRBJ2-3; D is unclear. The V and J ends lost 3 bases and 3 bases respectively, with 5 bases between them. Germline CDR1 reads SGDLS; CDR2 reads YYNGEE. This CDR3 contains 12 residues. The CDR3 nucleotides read TGTGCCAGCAGCGGCCATACAGATACGCAGTATTTT. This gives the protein CASSGHTDTQYF.

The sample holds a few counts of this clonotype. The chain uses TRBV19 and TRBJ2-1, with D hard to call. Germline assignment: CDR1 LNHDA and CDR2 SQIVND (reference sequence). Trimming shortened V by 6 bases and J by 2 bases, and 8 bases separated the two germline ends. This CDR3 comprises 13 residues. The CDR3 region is CASRGLAYNEQFF. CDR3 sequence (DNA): TGTGCCAGTAGAGGTTTGGCCTACAATGAGCAGTTCTTC.

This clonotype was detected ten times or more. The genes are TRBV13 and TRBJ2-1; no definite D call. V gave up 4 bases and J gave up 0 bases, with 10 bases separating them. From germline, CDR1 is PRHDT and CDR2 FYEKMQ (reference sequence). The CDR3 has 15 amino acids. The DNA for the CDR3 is TGTGCCAGCAGCTCACGACTTAGCTCCTACAATGAGCAGTTCTTC. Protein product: CASSSRLSSYNEQFF.

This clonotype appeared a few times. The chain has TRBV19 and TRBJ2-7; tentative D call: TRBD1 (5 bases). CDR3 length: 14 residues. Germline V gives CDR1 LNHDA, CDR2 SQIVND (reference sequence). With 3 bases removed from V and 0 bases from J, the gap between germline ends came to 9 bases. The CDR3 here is CASSIIRDSYEQYF. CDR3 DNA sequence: TGTGCCAGTAGTATTATCAGGGACTCCTACGAGCAGTACTTC.

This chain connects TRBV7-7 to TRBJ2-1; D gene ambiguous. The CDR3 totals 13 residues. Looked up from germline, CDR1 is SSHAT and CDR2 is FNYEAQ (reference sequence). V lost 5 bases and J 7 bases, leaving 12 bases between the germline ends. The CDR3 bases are TGTGCCAGCAGCCCAGGCCCTGTGAATGAGCAGTTCTTC. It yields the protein CASSPGPVNEQFF.

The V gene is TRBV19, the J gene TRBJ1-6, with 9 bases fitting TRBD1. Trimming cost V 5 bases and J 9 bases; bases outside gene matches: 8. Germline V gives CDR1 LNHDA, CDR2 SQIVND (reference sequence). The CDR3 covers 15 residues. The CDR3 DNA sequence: TGTGCCAGTAGTCCCTGGACAGGGGCGCGTTCACCCCTCCACTTT. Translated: CASSPWTGARSPLHF. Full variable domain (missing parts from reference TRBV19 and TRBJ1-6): DGGITQSPKYLFRKEGQNVTLSCEQNLNHDAMYWYRQDPGQGLRLIYYSQIVNDFQKGDIAEGYSVSREKKESFPLTVTSAQKNPTAFYLCASSPWTGARSPLHFGNGTRLTVT.

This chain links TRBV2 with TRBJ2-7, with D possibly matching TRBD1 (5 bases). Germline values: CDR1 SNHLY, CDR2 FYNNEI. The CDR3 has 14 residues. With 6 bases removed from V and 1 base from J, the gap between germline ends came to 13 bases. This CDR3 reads CASRSWGSSYEQYF. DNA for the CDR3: TGTGCCAGCAGGAGTTGGGGCTCTTCCTACGAGCAGTACTTC. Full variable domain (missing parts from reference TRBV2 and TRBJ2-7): EPEVTQTPSHQVTQMGQEVILRCVPISNHLYFYWYRQILGQKVEFLVSFYNNEISEKSEIFDDQFSVERPDGSNFTLKIRSTKLEDSAMYFCASRSWGSSYEQYFGPGTRLTVT.

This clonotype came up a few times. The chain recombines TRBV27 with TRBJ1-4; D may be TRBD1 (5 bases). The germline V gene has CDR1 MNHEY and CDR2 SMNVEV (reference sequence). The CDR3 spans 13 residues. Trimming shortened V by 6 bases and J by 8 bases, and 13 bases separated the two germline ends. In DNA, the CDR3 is TGTGCCAGCAGAAGGGGAAATGGAGAAAAACTGTTTTTT. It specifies CASRRGNGEKLFF.

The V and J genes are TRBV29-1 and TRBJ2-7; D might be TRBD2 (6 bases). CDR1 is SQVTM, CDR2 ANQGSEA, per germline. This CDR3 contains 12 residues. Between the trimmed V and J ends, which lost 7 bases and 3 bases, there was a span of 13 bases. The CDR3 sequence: CSAGPGSYEQYF. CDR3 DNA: TGCAGCGCAGGACCCGGGAGCTACGAGCAGTACTTC.

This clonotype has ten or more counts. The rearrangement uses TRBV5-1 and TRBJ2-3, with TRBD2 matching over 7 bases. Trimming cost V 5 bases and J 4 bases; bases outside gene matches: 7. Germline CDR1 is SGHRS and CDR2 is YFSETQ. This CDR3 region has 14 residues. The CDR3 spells CASRSAGDADTQYF. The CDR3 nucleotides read TGCGCCAGCAGGTCGGCGGGGGATGCAGATACGCAGTATTTT.

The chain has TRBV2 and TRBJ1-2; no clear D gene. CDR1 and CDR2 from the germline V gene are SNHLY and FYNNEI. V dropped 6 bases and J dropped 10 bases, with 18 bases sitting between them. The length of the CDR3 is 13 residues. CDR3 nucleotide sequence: TGTGCCAGCAGCTGGGAGTCGGGCTTTGACTACACCTTC. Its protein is CASSWESGFDYTF.

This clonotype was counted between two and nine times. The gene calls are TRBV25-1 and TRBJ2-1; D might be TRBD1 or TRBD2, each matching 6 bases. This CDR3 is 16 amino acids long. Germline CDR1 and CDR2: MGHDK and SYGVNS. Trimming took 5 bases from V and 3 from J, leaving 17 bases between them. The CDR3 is CASSYPFGGDYNEQFF. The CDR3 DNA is TGTGCCAGCAGTTATCCTTTCGGGGGCGACTACAATGAGCAGTTCTTC.

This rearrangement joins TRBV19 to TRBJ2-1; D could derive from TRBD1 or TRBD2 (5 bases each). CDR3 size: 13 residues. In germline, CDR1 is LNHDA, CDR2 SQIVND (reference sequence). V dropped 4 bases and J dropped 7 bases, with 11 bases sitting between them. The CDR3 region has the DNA TGTGCCAGTAGTACCCCTGGGGGAAATGAGCAGTTCTTC. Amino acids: CASSTPGGNEQFF.

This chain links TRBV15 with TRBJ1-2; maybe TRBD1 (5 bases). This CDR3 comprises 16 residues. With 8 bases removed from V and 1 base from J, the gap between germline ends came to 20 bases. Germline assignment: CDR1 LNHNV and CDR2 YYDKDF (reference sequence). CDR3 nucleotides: TGTGCCACCTCACAAGGTTGGGGGTCTTATAACTATGGCTACACCTTC. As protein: CATSQGWGSYNYGYTF.

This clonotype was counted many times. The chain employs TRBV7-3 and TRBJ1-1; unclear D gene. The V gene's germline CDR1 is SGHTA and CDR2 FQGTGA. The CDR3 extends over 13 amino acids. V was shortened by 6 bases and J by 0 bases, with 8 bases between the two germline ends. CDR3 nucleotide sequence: TGTGCCAGCAGTCTTGACTTGAACACTGAAGCTTTCTTT. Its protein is CASSLDLNTEAFF.

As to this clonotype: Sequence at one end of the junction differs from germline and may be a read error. In nucleotides, the CDR3 is TGCGCCAGCAACTTGGAGGGTAAGGTAGCGGCCTACGAGCAGTACTTC. This translates into CASNLEGKVAAYEQYF. The chain is built from TRBV5-1 and TRBJ2-7; TRBD2 might be the D (6 bases). CDR1 and CDR2 from the germline V gene are SGHRS and YFSETQ. The CDR3 loop spans 16 amino acids.